The sequence of this TCR beta chain was determined in a study of T-cell memory formation after mild COVID-19. TCRdb re-called the 5' RACE reads with MiXCR, one entry per CDR3 protein. This table holds hundreds of thousands of distinct CDR3 sequences, 15% to 20% found once. The sequenced material came from PBMCs or a T cell subset sorted from them (not recorded which). This receptor was identified in a man between 18 and 35 years old who had mild COVID-19 (a few samples of this study predate the infection). Cell type and time point are not known.

CDR3: CASSPGGQVSYEQYV. DNA for the CDR3: TGTGCCAGCTCACCTGGGGGACAGGTATCCTACGAGCAGTACGTC. V and J are TRBV18 and TRBJ2-7; 8 nucleotides line up with TRBD1. V shed 3 bases, J shed 1 base, and the junction held 5 bases outside the gene matches. This CDR3 is built from 15 residues. Per germline, CDR1 KGHSH and CDR2 LQKENI.